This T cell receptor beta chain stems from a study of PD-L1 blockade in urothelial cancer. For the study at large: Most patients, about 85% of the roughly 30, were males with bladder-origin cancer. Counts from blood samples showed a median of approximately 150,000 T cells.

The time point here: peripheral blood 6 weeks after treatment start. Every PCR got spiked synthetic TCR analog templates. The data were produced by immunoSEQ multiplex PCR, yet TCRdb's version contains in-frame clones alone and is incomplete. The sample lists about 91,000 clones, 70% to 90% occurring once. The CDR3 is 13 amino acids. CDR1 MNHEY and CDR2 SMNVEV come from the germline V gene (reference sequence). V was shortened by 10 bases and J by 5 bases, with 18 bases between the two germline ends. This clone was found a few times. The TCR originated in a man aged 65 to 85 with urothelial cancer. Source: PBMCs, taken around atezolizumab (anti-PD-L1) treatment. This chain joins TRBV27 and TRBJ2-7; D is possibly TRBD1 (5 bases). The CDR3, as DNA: TGTGCCACCTCCACACCCAGGGTAAACGAGCAGTACTTC. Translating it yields CATSTPRVNEQYF.